These 2 T cell receptor beta chains were sequenced from one sample in a study of blood T cell repertoires in COVID-19. Assay: immunoSEQ multiplex PCR; the TCRdb copy retains only in-frame clones and omits some. The table lists tens of thousands of clones, roughly 87% of them singletons. Sequencing used peripheral blood. These receptors were collected from a man aged 50-59 years with active COVID-19.

The chain uses TRBV20-1 and TRBJ2-3; 8 nucleotides align to TRBD1. CDR1 is DFQATT, CDR2 SNEGSKA, per germline (reference sequence). The CDR3 is 15 residues long. After removal of 3 bases from V and 0 bases from J, the junction contained 5 bases not matched to a gene. The CDR3 region is CSASRTGTSTDTQYF. As DNA, the CDR3 is TGCAGTGCTAGTAGGACAGGGACTAGCACAGATACGCAGTATTTT.

This rearrangement joins TRBV5-1 to TRBJ1-2; 8 nucleotides align to TRBD1. This CDR3 region has 14 residues. Germline CDR1 reads SGHRS; CDR2 reads YFSETQ. V trimming: 3 bases; J trimming: 8 bases; junction bases outside the gene matches: 9. The CDR3 spells CASSYIQGVGGYTF. The CDR3 bases are TGCGCCAGCAGCTACATACAGGGGGTTGGCGGCTACACCTTC.